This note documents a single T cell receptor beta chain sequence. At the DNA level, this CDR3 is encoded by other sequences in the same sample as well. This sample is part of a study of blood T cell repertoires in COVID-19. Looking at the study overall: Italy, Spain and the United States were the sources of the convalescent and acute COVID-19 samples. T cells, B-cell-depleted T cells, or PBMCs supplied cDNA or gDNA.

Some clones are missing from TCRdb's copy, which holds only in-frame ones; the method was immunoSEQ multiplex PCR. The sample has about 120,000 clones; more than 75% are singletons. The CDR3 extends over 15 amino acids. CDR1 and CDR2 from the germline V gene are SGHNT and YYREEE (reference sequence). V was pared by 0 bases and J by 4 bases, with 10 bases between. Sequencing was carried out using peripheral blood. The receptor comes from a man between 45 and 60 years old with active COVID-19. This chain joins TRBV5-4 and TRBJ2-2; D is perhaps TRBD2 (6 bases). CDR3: CASSLGQGGTGELFF. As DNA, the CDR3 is TGTGCCAGCAGCTTGGGGCAGGGAGGCACCGGGGAGCTGTTTTTT.